This T cell receptor beta chain was recorded in a study of blood T cell repertoires in COVID-19. Study background: Samples came from the United States, Italy and Spain, spanning acute and convalescent COVID-19.

Data came from immunoSEQ multiplex PCR; TCRdb stores just in-frame clones and leaves some out. In the table there are around 470,000 clones, 90% of which are singletons. The J segment lost 3 bases and the V segment lost 5 bases, leaving 6 bases of the junction unmatched. The CDR3 loop spans 14 amino acids. Germline values: CDR1 SNHLY, CDR2 FYNNEI. The sequence was obtained from a man aged 18 to 30 who had recovered from COVID-19. The sequenced material came from PBMCs or T cells enriched from blood (not recorded which). The V and J genes are TRBV2 and TRBJ2-7, with 8 positions matching TRBD2. The CDR3 is CASSYGGALYEQYF. CDR3 DNA sequence: TGTGCCAGCAGTTACGGGGGGGCCCTCTACGAGCAGTACTTC.